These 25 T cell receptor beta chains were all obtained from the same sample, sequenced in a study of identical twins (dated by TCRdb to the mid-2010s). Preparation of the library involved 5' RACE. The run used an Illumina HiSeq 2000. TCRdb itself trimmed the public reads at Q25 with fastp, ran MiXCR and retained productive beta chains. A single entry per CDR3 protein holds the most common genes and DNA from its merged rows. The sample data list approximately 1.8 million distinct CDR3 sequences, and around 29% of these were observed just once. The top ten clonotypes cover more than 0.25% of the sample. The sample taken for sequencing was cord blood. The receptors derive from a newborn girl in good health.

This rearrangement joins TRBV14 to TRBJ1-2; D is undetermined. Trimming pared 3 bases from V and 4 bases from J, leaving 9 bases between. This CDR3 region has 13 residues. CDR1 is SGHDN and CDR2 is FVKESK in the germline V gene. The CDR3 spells CASSHDEGYGYTF. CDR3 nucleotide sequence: TGTGCCAGCAGCCATGATGAAGGCTATGGCTACACCTTC.

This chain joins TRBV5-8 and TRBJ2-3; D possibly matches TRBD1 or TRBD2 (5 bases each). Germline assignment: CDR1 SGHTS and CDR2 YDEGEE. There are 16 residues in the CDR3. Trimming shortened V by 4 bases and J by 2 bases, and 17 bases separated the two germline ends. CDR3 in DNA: TGTGCCAGCAGCCCCGGGGACCTACCCAACACAGATACGCAGTATTTT. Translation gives CASSPGDLPNTDTQYF. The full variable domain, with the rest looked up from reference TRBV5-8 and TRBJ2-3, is EAGVTQSPTHLIKTRGQQATLRCSPISGHTSVYWYQQALGLGLQFLLWYDEGEERNRGNFPPRFSGRQFPNYSSELNVNALELEDSALYLCASSPGDLPNTDTQYFGPGTRLTVL.

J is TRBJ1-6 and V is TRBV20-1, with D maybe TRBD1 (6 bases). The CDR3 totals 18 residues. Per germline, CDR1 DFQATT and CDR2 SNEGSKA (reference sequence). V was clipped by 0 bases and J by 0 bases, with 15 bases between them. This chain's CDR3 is CSARDRHLGGSYNSPLHF. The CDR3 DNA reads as TGCAGTGCTAGAGATAGACATCTAGGGGGCTCCTATAATTCACCCCTCCACTTT.

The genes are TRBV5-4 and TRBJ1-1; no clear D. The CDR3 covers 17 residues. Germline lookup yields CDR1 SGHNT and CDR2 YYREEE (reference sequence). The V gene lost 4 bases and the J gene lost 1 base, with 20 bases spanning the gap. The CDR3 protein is CASSNQGPGLTNTEAFF. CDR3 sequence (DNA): TGTGCCAGCAGCAACCAAGGGCCGGGTTTGACGAACACTGAAGCTTTCTTT.

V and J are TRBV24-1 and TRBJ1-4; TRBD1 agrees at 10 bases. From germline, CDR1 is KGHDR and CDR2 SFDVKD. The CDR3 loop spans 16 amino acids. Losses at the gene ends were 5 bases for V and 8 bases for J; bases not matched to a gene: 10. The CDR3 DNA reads TGTGCCACCAGTGGATTTACCGGGACAGGGGAGGAAAAACTGTTTTTT. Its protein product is CATSGFTGTGEEKLFF.

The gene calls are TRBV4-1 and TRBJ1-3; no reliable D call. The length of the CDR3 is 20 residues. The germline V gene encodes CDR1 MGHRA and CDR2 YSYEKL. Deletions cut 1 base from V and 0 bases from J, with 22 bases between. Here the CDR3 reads CASSQVLVLPGLPSGNTIYF. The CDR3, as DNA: TGCGCCAGCAGCCAAGTCCTCGTTCTCCCCGGGCTGCCCTCTGGAAACACCATATATTTT.

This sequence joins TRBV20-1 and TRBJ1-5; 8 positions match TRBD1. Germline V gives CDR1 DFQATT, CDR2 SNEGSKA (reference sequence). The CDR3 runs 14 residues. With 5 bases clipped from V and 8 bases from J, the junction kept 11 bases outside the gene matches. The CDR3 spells CSAPKTGGREPQHF. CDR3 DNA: TGCAGTGCTCCCAAAACAGGGGGTAGGGAGCCCCAGCATTTT.

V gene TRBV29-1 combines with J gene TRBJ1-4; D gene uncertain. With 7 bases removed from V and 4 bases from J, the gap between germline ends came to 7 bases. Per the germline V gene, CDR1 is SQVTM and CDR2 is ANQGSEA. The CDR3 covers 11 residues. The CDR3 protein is CSARINEKLFF. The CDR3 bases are TGCAGCGCCCGGATTAATGAAAAACTGTTTTTT.

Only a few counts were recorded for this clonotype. Here the CDR3 reads CASSPARGSQETQYF. For the CDR3, the DNA is TGTGCCAGCAGCCCTGCCAGGGGGTCACAAGAGACTCAGTACTTC. The chain joins TRBV7-9 to TRBJ2-7; 7 nucleotides agree with TRBD1. After removal of 5 bases from V and 10 bases from J, the junction contained 17 bases not matched to a gene. CDR3 length: 15 amino acids. From germline, CDR1 is SEHNR and CDR2 FQNEAQ (reference sequence).

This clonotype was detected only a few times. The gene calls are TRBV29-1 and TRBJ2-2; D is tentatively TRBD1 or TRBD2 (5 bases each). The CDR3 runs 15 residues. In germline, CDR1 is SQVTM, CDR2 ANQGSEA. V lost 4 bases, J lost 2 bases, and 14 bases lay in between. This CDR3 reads CSVGSYGANTGELFF. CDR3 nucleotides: TGCAGCGTTGGGTCGTACGGGGCCAACACCGGGGAGCTGTTTTTT.

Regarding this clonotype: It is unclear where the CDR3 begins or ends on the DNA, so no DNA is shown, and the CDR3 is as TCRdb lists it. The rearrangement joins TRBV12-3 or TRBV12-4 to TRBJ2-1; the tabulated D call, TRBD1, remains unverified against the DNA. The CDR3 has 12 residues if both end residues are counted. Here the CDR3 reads CASSLVGTGTFF.

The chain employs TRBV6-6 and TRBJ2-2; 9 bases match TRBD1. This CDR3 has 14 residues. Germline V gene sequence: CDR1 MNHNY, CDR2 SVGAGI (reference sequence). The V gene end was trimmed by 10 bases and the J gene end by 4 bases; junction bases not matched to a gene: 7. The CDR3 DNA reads TGTGCCACTACAGGGGGCGCTGGCACCGGGGAGCTGTTTTTT. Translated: CATTGGAGTGELFF.

The CDR3 loop reads CASSPPNRDFANTGELFF. The CDR3 DNA reads TGTGCCAGCTCACCACCGAACAGGGACTTCGCGAACACCGGGGAGCTGTTTTTT. The V and J genes are TRBV18 and TRBJ2-2; perhaps D is TRBD1 or TRBD2 (6 bases each). Germline CDR1 is KGHSH and CDR2 is LQKENI. The CDR3 extends over 18 amino acids. V lost 0 bases, J lost 0 bases, and 14 bases lay in between.

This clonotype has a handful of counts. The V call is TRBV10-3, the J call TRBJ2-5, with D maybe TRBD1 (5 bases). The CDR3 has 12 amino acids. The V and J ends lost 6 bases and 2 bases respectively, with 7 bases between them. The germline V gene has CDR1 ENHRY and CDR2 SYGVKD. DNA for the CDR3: TGTGCCATCAGGACAGTTCAAGAGACCCAGTACTTC. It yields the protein CAIRTVQETQYF.

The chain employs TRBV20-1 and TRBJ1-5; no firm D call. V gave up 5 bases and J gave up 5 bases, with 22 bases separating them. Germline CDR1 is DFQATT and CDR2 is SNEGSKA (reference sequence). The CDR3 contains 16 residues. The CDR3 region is CSARAARGLNHQPQHF. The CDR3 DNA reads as TGCAGTGCTCGGGCCGCGAGAGGCCTCAATCATCAGCCCCAGCATTTT.

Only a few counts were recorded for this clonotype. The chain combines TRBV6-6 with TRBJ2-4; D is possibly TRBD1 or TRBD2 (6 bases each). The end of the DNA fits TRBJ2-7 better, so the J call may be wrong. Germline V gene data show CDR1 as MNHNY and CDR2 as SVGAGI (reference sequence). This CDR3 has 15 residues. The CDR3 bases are TGTGCCAGCTGGTCTGGGGGGCAAGTAGCCTACGAGCAGTACTTC. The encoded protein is CASWSGGQVAYEQYF.

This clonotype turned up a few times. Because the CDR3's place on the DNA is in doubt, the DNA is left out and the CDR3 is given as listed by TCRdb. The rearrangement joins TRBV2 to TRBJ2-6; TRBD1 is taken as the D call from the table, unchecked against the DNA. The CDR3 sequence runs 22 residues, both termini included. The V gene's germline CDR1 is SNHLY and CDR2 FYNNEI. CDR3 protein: CASSDFFGQDFGVFSGANVLTF.

Here the CDR3 DNA reads TGTGCCAGCGAAGATACTAGCGGGAGGGCATTACCCGAGCAGTACTTC. Translating it yields CASEDTSGRALPEQYF. J is TRBJ2-7 and V is TRBV28; TRBD2 matches at 13 bases. CDR3 length: 16 amino acids. The V segment lost 8 bases and the J segment 6 bases; nucleotides outside the gene matches: 13. The germline CDR1 and CDR2 sequences are MDHEN and SYDVKM.

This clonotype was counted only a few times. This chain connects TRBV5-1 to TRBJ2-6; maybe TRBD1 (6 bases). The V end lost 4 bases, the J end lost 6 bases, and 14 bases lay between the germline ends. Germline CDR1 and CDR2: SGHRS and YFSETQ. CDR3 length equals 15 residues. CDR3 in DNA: TGCGCCAGCAGCCCGGGACACCGAGAGGCCAACGTCCTGACTTTC. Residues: CASSPGHREANVLTF.

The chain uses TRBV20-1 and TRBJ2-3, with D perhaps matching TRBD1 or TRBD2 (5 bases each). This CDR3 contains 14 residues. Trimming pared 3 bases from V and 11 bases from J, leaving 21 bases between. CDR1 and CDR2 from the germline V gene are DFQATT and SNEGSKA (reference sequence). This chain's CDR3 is CSASLGTKDTGQYF. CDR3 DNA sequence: TGCAGTGCTAGTCTGGGGACGAAAGATACAGGGCAGTATTTT.

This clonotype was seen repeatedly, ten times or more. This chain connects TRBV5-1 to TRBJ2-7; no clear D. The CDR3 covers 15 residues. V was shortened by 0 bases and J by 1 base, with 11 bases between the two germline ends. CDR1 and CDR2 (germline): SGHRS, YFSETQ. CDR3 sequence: CASSLDPLGSYEQYF. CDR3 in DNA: TGCGCCAGCAGCTTGGACCCCTTAGGGTCCTACGAGCAGTACTTC.

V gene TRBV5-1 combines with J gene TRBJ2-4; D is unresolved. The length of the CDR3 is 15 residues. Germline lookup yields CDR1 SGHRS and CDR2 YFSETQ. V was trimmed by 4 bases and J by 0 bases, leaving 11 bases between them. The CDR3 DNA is TGCGCCAGCAGCACCGAAGGGATAGCCAAAAACATTCAGTACTTC. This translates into CASSTEGIAKNIQYF. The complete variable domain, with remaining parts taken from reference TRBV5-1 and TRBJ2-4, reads KAGVTQTPRYLIKTRGQQVTLSCSPISGHRSVSWYQQTPGQGLQFLFEYFSETQRNKGNFPGRFSGRQFSNSRSEMNVSTLELGDSALYLCASSTEGIAKNIQYFGAGTRLSVL.

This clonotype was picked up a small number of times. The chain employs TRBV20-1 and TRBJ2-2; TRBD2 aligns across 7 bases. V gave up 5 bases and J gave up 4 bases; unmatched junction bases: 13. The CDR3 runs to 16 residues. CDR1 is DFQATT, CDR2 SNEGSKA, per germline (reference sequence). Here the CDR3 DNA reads TGCAGTGCTCGCCAAGCGGGGAGACAATTCACCGGGGAGCTGTTTTTT. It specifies CSARQAGRQFTGELFF.

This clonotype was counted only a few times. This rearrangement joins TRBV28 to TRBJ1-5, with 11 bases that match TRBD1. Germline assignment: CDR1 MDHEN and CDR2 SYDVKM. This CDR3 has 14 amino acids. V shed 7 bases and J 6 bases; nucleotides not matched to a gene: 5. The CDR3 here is CASTWDRGFQPQHF. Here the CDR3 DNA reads TGTGCCAGCACATGGGACAGGGGGTTTCAGCCCCAGCATTTT.

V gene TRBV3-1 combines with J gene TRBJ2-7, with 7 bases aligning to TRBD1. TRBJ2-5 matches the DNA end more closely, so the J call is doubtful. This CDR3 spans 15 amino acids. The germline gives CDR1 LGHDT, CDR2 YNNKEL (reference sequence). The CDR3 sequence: CASSYIGGLGETQYF. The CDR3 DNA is TGTGCCAGCAGTTACATAGGGGGCTTAGGAGAGACCCAGTACTTC.